A single T cell receptor beta chain is shown here with its context. A read error may be the cause here, since a much bigger clone is one base away. These data come from a study of T cells in Graves' hyperthyroidism and ophthalmopathy. V shed 5 bases and J 3 bases; nucleotides not matched to a gene: 10. Germline CDR1 and CDR2: MRHNA and SNTAGT. There are 15 residues in the CDR3. The source material, RNA transcripts, was used to amplify TCR beta CDR3 regions. During a first-round RT-PCR of the TCR CDR3, the HTBI primer set was used. MiXCR, run by TCRdb on the multiplex PCR reads, gives a single entry per CDR3 protein. The sample lists under 350,000 distinct CDR3 sequences; around a sixth were seen once. Hyperthyroidism had been newly diagnosed in patients aged 18 to 65, and its duration was under 2 months. Uncontrolled infection, other autoimmune disease, pregnancy and lactation each barred patients from inclusion. Extraction of PBMCs used about 9.2 ml of fresh peripheral blood.

This sequence originates from a woman aged 50 to 60 with Graves' hyperthyroidism. Specimen: blood. The rearrangement links TRBV6-4 to TRBJ2-7, with 7 positions matching TRBD2. Written as DNA, the CDR3 is TGTGCCAGCAGTTACCCCGGGACTAACGTCTACGAGCAGTACTTC. This translates into CASSYPGTNVYEQYF.